Included here is one T cell receptor (beta chain) sequence, with context. The data originate from a study of blood T cell repertoires in COVID-19. Background on the study: Sources were T cells, B-cell-depleted T cells, or PBMCs; the material itself was cDNA or gDNA.

The repertoire was sequenced with immunoSEQ multiplex PCR; TCRdb's copy has only in-frame clones and lacks some. The sample carries some 310,000 clones, roughly 90% recorded once. This receptor was identified in a woman younger than 45 with COVID-19, enrolled during active disease. The sample taken for sequencing was peripheral blood.

The CDR3 here is CASSFAVYNEQFF. The DNA for the CDR3 is TGTGCCAGCAGTTTTGCAGTCTACAATGAGCAGTTCTTC. The gene calls are TRBV27 and TRBJ2-1; D not certain. The CDR3 covers 13 residues. Germline values: CDR1 MNHEY, CDR2 SMNVEV (reference sequence). V dropped 3 bases and J dropped 3 bases, with 6 bases sitting between them.